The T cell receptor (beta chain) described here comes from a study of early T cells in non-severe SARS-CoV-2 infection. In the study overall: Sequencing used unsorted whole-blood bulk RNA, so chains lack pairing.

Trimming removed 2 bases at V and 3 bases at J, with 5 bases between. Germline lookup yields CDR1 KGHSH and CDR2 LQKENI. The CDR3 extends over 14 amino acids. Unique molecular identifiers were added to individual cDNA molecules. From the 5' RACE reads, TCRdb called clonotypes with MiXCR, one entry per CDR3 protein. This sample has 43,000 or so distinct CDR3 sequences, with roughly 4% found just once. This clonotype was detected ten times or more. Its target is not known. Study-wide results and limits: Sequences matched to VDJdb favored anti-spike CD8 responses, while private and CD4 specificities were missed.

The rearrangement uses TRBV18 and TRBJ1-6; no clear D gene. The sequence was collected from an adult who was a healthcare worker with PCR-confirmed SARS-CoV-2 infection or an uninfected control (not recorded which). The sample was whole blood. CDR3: CASSPAFYNSPLHF. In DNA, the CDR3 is TGTGCCAGCTCACCAGCGTTCTATAATTCACCCCTCCACTTT. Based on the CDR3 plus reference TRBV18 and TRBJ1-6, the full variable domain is NAGVMQNPRHLVRRRGQEARLRCSPMKGHSHVYWYRQLPEEGLKFMVYLQKENIIDESGMPKERFSAEFPKEGPSILRIQQVVRGDSAAYFCASSPAFYNSPLHFGNGTRLTVT.